Listed below are T cell receptor beta chains from one sample, sequenced in a study of vaccination effects on CD4 cells after COVID-19. What these receptors recognize is not known. Using immunoSEQ multiplex PCR, the repertoire was profiled, and TCRdb retains in-frame clones only, with some absent. The sample includes around 28,000 clones, 75% to 85% of them seen just once. Material: CD4+ T cells from PBMCs cultured with SARS-CoV-2 spike peptides, obtained before COVID-19 vaccination. Source of these receptors: a human donor who received a COVID-19 vaccine. The CDR3 runs from the conserved cysteine through the conserved F or W. The order of the fields is clone size, D gene, J gene, V gene, CDR3 DNA, CDR3 protein. The D gene is left open where the match is weak. Rows may omit the clone size; those that give it use once, few, many or a size class.

-,-,TRBJ2-5,TRBV5-1,TGCGCCAGCAGCTTGTTTAAGGCTCACGGCGAGACCCAGTACTTC,CASSLFKAHGETQYF
-,-,TRBJ2-7,TRBV18,TGTGCCAGCTCACCACTCCCAGTCTTCGAGCAGTACTTC,CASSPLPVFEQYF
-,-,TRBJ2-4,TRBV7-2,TGTGCCAGCAGCCCCGGGACAGCCAAAAACATTCAGTACTTC,CASSPGTAKNIQYF
few,TRBD1,TRBJ1-2,TRBV5-1,TGCGCCAGCAGCCGGGACAGTAGCTACTATGGCTACACCTTC,CASSRDSSYYGYTF
once,-,TRBJ1-2,TRBV27,TGTGCCAGCAGTTTGAAAGGGTATGGCTACACCTTC,CASSLKGYGYTF
-,-,TRBJ2-7,TRBV12-3/TRBV12-4,TGTGCCAGCAGTTTGGGCGAAGTCTACGAGCAGTACTTC,CASSLGEVYEQYF
-,TRBD2,TRBJ2-1,TRBV4-1,TGCGCCAGCAGCGGGGGACTAGCGGACTCCTACAATGAGCAGTTCTTC,CASSGGLADSYNEQFF
-,-,TRBJ2-1,TRBV5-8,TGTGCCAGCAGCTTGGACAGCGATGGACTGGTGGCGCGGTACAATGAGCAGTTCTTC,CASSLDSDGLVARYNEQFF
-,TRBD1,TRBJ1-1,TRBV7-2,TGTGCCAGCAGCCCAAACGACAGGGTAAGGGCTTTCTTT,CASSPNDRVRAFF
once,TRBD2,TRBJ2-3,TRBV7-2,TGTGCCAGCAGCTTCGCTAGCGGGGGGGCCACAGATACGCAGTATTTT,CASSFASGGATDTQYF
-,-,TRBJ1-3,TRBV10-3,TGTGCCATCAGTGAGTTGGCCAGGGCCGGAAACACCATATATTTT,CAISELARAGNTIYF